The rows below give T cell receptor beta chains drawn from one sample of a study of cytomegalovirus exposure and HLA in healthy donors. Assay: immunoSEQ multiplex PCR; the TCRdb copy retains only in-frame clones and omits some. This sample carries fewer than 150,000 clones, around 77% of them seen once, and the ten largest clones take approximately 1.2%. Material for sequencing was PBMCs. The receptors originated from a man aged 50-60 years in good health and CMV-seronegative. Both conserved end residues are part of each CDR3. D genes are given only for firm matches. The size field is filled for only some rows; it gives once, few, many or a size class.

v_gene	d_gene	abundance	j_gene	CDR3nt	CDR3aa
TRBV28	-	-	TRBJ1-3	TGTGCCAGCAGTTTGCGGACAGACCGGACTGGAAACACCATATATTTT	CASSLRTDRTGNTIYF
TRBV28	-	once	TRBJ1-5	TGTGCCAGCAGCTTGGGTTCATCGGCAGGGAATCAGCCCCAGCATTTT	CASSLGSSAGNQPQHF
TRBV28	-	-	TRBJ2-5	TGTGCCAGCAGTCGGGGTGGGGGGATGACCCAGTACTTC	CASSRGGGMTQYF
TRBV30	-	-	TRBJ1-5	TGTGCCTGGAGTGTACGCGGGAATCAGCCCCAGCATTTT	CAWSVRGNQPQHF
TRBV25-1	TRBD2	-	TRBJ2-5	TGTGCCAGCAGCCAGACTAGCGAAAAAGAGACCCAGTACTTC	CASSQTSEKETQYF
TRBV28	TRBD1	-	TRBJ1-5	TGTGCCAGCAGTTTAATTCGGGACAGGGGCGGACAGCCCCAGCATTTT	CASSLIRDRGGQPQHF
TRBV19	-	-	TRBJ1-5	TGTGCCAGTATGGGTTTGGGGGCCAATCAGCCCCAGCATTTT	CASMGLGANQPQHF
TRBV5-1	-	-	TRBJ2-7	TGCGCCAGCAGGGACAGCGTGCTTGACGAGCAGTACTTC	CASRDSVLDEQYF
TRBV2	TRBD1	-	TRBJ1-5	TGTGCCAGCAATGGACAGGGCGGCAATCAGCCCCAGCATTTT	CASNGQGGNQPQHF
TRBV5-1	TRBD1	-	TRBJ2-7	TGCGCCAGCAGCCCCCCGGGACAGGGGGCCCACGAGCAGTACTTC	CASSPPGQGAHEQYF
TRBV28	TRBD1	-	TRBJ1-2	TGTGCCAGCAGTTTGGGGGGACAGGGGCGATTAGGCTATGGCTACACCTTC	CASSLGGQGRLGYGYTF
TRBV11-1	TRBD2	-	TRBJ2-7	TGTGCCAGCAGCCCACGGACTAGCTTAGGCCACGAGCAGTACTTC	CASSPRTSLGHEQYF
TRBV15	TRBD1	-	TRBJ2-6	TGTGCCACCAGCAGAGGGATAAGGGGGCGGTTCTCTGGGGCCAACGTCCTGACTTTC	CATSRGIRGRFSGANVLTF
TRBV19	TRBD1	-	TRBJ2-7	TGTGCCAGTAGTACCGGGACAGGGGGTTCCTACGAGCAGTACTTC	CASSTGTGGSYEQYF
TRBV5-1	TRBD2	-	TRBJ2-5	TGCGCCAGCAGCGACCCTCGGGGGGGGGAGACCCAGTACTTC	CASSDPRGGETQYF
TRBV4-3	-	-	TRBJ1-2	TGCGCCAGCAGCCAGGACAGTTGGAACTATGGCTACACCTTC	CASSQDSWNYGYTF
TRBV29-1	TRBD1	-	TRBJ1-2	TGCAGCGTTCGGCGGGACAGGGGGCTCTTGGGCTATGGCTACACCTTC	CSVRRDRGLLGYGYTF
TRBV18	-	-	TRBJ1-5	TGTGCCAGCTCACCAGCGGCAGGGCAACAGCCCCAGCATTTT	CASSPAAGQQPQHF
TRBV19	TRBD2	-	TRBJ2-1	TGTGCCAGTAGCAACTTCGGGACTAGAAGTAACAATGAGCAGTTCTTC	CASSNFGTRSNNEQFF
TRBV28	TRBD1	few	TRBJ2-7	TGTGCCAGCAGTGCCCGCGACAGGGACGAGCAGTACTTC	CASSARDRDEQYF
TRBV29-1	TRBD2	-	TRBJ2-2	TGCAGCGTCGGGACTAGCGGATTCACCGGGGAGCTGTTTTTT	CSVGTSGFTGELFF
TRBV19	-	-	TRBJ2-7	TGTGCCAGTAGCGATACAGTCACCGAGCAGTACTTC	CASSDTVTEQYF
TRBV5-1	-	-	TRBJ1-4	TGCGCCAGCAGCAGCGCCAGCGGGGGCGGAGAAAAACTGTTTTTT	CASSSASGGGEKLFF
TRBV21-1	-	few	TRBJ2-6	TGTGCCAACCTAAGGGACAGCCTCTTAAGCTCTGGGGCCAACGTCCTGACTTTC	CANLRDSLLSSGANVLTF